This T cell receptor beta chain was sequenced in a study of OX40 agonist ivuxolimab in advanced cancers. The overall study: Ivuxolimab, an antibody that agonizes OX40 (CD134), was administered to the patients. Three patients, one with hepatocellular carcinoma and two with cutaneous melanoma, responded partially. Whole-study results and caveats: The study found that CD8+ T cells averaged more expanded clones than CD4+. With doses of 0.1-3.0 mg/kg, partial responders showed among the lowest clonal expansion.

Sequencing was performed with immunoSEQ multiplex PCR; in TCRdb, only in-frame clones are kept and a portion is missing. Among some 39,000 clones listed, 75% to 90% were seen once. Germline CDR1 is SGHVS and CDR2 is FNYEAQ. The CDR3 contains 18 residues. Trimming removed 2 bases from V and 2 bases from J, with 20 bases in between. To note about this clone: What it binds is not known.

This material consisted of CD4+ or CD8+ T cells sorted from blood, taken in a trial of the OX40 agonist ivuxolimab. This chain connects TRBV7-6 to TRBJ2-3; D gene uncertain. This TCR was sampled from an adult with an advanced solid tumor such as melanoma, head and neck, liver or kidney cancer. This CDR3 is CASSLSNGGDRTTDTQYF. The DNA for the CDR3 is TGTGCCAGCAGCTTATCCAATGGCGGAGACCGTACCACAGATACGCAGTATTTT.